These T cell receptor beta chains were read from a single sample in a study of Graves' ophthalmopathy and Graves' hyperthyroidism. MiXCR was run by TCRdb on the multiplex PCR reads, yielding one entry per CDR3 protein. The top ten hold 1.5% to 2% of the sample, which has 350,000 to 450,000 distinct CDR3 sequences, about 16% seen once. Sequencing used peripheral blood. The receptor set was obtained from a woman aged 18-29 years with Graves' ophthalmopathy. Both conserved end residues are part of each CDR3. Fields, in order: J gene, V gene, CDR3 length, D gene, clone size, CDR3 DNA, CDR3 protein. A D gene is named only where the DNA matches it firmly. Clone size is not always given. Where it is, it says once, few, many or a class for expanded clones.

j_gene: TRBJ2-7; v_gene: TRBV9; len: 14; d_gene: .; abundance: many; CDR3nt: TGTGCCAGCAGCGTAGAGGGGCAGACCTACGAGCAGTACTTC; CDR3aa: CASSVEGQTYEQYF
j_gene: TRBJ2-2; v_gene: TRBV4-2; len: 17; d_gene: TRBD2; abundance: many; CDR3nt: TGTGCCAGCAGCCGGAAACTAGCGGGACCGAACACCGGGGAGCTGTTTTTT; CDR3aa: CASSRKLAGPNTGELFF
j_gene: TRBJ2-7; v_gene: TRBV6-2/TRBV6-3; len: 14; d_gene: .; abundance: many; CDR3nt: TGTGCCAGCAGTTCTTTTGGGACAACCTACGAGCAGTACTTC; CDR3aa: CASSSFGTTYEQYF
j_gene: TRBJ2-2; v_gene: TRBV30; len: 14; d_gene: .; abundance: many; CDR3nt: TGTGCCTGGAGTGCGATCCGGAACACCGGGGAGCTGTTTTTT; CDR3aa: CAWSAIRNTGELFF
j_gene: TRBJ2-5; v_gene: TRBV28; len: 14; d_gene: .; abundance: .; CDR3nt: TGTGCCAGCAGTTTATTTGACAGACAAGAGACCCAGTACTTC; CDR3aa: CASSLFDRQETQYF
j_gene: TRBJ2-7; v_gene: TRBV18; len: 12; d_gene: .; abundance: many; CDR3nt: TGTGCCAGCTCACCACCGAACCGCGAGCAGTACTTC; CDR3aa: CASSPPNREQYF
j_gene: TRBJ1-5; v_gene: TRBV12-3/TRBV12-4; len: 13; d_gene: .; abundance: many; CDR3nt: TGTGCCAGCCAGCCGGGTAGCAATCAGCCCCAGCATTTT; CDR3aa: CASQPGSNQPQHF
j_gene: TRBJ1-2; v_gene: TRBV6-1; len: 12; d_gene: TRBD1; abundance: .; CDR3nt: TGTGCCAGCAATGGACAGGTATATGGCTACACCTTC; CDR3aa: CASNGQVYGYTF
j_gene: TRBJ2-4; v_gene: TRBV6-2/TRBV6-3; len: 14; d_gene: .; abundance: many; CDR3nt: TGTGCCAGCAGCCGAGGGGGAGCCAAAAACATTCAGTACTTC; CDR3aa: CASSRGGAKNIQYF
j_gene: TRBJ1-1; v_gene: TRBV7-2; len: 13; d_gene: .; abundance: many; CDR3nt: TGTGCCAGCCCAGGATCCTGGGGGACTGAAGCTTTCTTT; CDR3aa: CASPGSWGTEAFF
j_gene: TRBJ1-1; v_gene: TRBV28; len: 14; d_gene: .; abundance: many; CDR3nt: TGTGCCAGCAGTACCCCGTCCCGGACCTCTGAAGCTTTCTTT; CDR3aa: CASSTPSRTSEAFF
j_gene: TRBJ1-1; v_gene: TRBV28; len: 11; d_gene: .; abundance: many; CDR3nt: TGTGCCAGCAGTTTACGGAGAAAAGCTTTCTTT; CDR3aa: CASSLRRKAFF
j_gene: TRBJ2-3; v_gene: TRBV19; len: 14; d_gene: .; abundance: many; CDR3nt: TGTGCCAGTAGTATGGACAGTGTGAGAGATACGCAGTATTTT; CDR3aa: CASSMDSVRDTQYF
j_gene: TRBJ2-3; v_gene: TRBV9; len: 17; d_gene: TRBD1; abundance: many; CDR3nt: TGTGCCAGCAGCGCCTCCGGGACAGGGAAGCTAACAGATACGCAGTATTTT; CDR3aa: CASSASGTGKLTDTQYF
j_gene: TRBJ1-6; v_gene: TRBV11-1; len: 15; d_gene: .; abundance: many; CDR3nt: TGTGCCAGCAGCTTAGTGGTGACCGCCGACTCACCCCTCCACTTT; CDR3aa: CASSLVVTADSPLHF
j_gene: TRBJ1-5; v_gene: TRBV20-1; len: 12; d_gene: TRBD1; abundance: .; CDR3nt: TGCAGTGCAGGGACAGGGCATCAGCCCCAGCATTTT; CDR3aa: CSAGTGHQPQHF
j_gene: TRBJ2-7; v_gene: TRBV20-1; len: 15; d_gene: TRBD2; abundance: many; CDR3nt: TGCAGTGCTAGAGATCCTAGCGGGAGGGCCTACGAGCAGTACTTC; CDR3aa: CSARDPSGRAYEQYF
j_gene: TRBJ1-1; v_gene: TRBV6-1; len: 13; d_gene: TRBD1; abundance: many; CDR3nt: TGTGCCACAACCGGGACAGGGGGCCCTGAAGCTTTCTTT; CDR3aa: CATTGTGGPEAFF
j_gene: TRBJ2-7; v_gene: TRBV12-3/TRBV12-4; len: 14; d_gene: TRBD1; abundance: .; CDR3nt: TGTGCCAGCAGACTCAGGACAGGGCGCTACGAGCAGTACTTC; CDR3aa: CASRLRTGRYEQYF
j_gene: TRBJ2-7; v_gene: TRBV19; len: 14; d_gene: TRBD1; abundance: many; CDR3nt: TGTGCCAGTAGCGGGACAGGTGACTCCTACGAGCAGTACTTC; CDR3aa: CASSGTGDSYEQYF
j_gene: TRBJ1-2; v_gene: TRBV12-3/TRBV12-4; len: 17; d_gene: .; abundance: many; CDR3nt: TGTGCCAGCAGTTTAAGGGCGGGCCGCAAACTCCTCTATGGCTACACCTTC; CDR3aa: CASSLRAGRKLLYGYTF
j_gene: TRBJ1-1; v_gene: TRBV5-5; len: 15; d_gene: .; abundance: many; CDR3nt: TGTGCCAGCAGCCCGACAGGACACGGGAACACTGAAGCTTTCTTT; CDR3aa: CASSPTGHGNTEAFF
j_gene: TRBJ1-3; v_gene: TRBV2; len: 12; d_gene: .; abundance: many; CDR3nt: TGTGCCAGCAACGAAGTTAGGAGCACCATATATTTT; CDR3aa: CASNEVRSTIYF
j_gene: TRBJ1-1; v_gene: TRBV29-1; len: 12; d_gene: TRBD1; abundance: once; CDR3nt: TGCAGCGCAGGACAGGGGATTGGTGAAGCTTTCTTT; CDR3aa: CSAGQGIGEAFF
j_gene: TRBJ2-7; v_gene: TRBV5-1; len: 15; d_gene: .; abundance: many; CDR3nt: TGCGCCAGCCGCCAGAGGGGTAGCGGAGCCTACGAGCAGTACTTC; CDR3aa: CASRQRGSGAYEQYF
j_gene: TRBJ2-5; v_gene: TRBV28; len: 11; d_gene: .; abundance: many; CDR3nt: TGTGCCGGGGGACCGAAAGAGACCCAGTACTTC; CDR3aa: CAGGPKETQYF
j_gene: TRBJ2-7; v_gene: TRBV6-2/TRBV6-3; len: 15; d_gene: TRBD2; abundance: many; CDR3nt: TGTGCCAGCAGACTAGCGGAATATTTAACCTACGAGCAGTACTTC; CDR3aa: CASRLAEYLTYEQYF
j_gene: TRBJ1-1; v_gene: TRBV7-2; len: 13; d_gene: .; abundance: many; CDR3nt: TGTGCCAGCAGTTCCACACCGAACACTGAAGCTTTCTTT; CDR3aa: CASSSTPNTEAFF
j_gene: TRBJ2-7; v_gene: TRBV28; len: 15; d_gene: TRBD1; abundance: many; CDR3nt: TGTGCCACCTATTCGACAGGGTGGGTTTCCTACGAGCAGTACTTC; CDR3aa: CATYSTGWVSYEQYF
j_gene: TRBJ2-7; v_gene: TRBV12-3/TRBV12-4; len: 15; d_gene: TRBD2; abundance: many; CDR3nt: TGTGCCAGCTGTTCCTTAGCGGGAGGGCCCTACGAGCAGTACTTC; CDR3aa: CASCSLAGGPYEQYF
j_gene: TRBJ2-7; v_gene: TRBV20-1; len: 16; d_gene: .; abundance: many; CDR3nt: TGCAGTGCTAGGGGAGTCCCAGAACTATGGACCTACGAGCAGTACTTC; CDR3aa: CSARGVPELWTYEQYF
j_gene: TRBJ2-1; v_gene: TRBV4-2; len: 19; d_gene: TRBD2; abundance: many; CDR3nt: TGTGCCAGCAGCCAAGTACTAGCGGGAGGTCCAAGCTCCTACAATGAGCAGTTCTTC; CDR3aa: CASSQVLAGGPSSYNEQFF
j_gene: TRBJ1-1; v_gene: TRBV28; len: 12; d_gene: TRBD1; abundance: many; CDR3nt: TGTGCCAGCACAGGGGGGAGGACTGAAGCTTTCTTT; CDR3aa: CASTGGRTEAFF
j_gene: TRBJ1-1; v_gene: TRBV6-1; len: 15; d_gene: .; abundance: many; CDR3nt: TGTGCCAGCAGTGATCCGGGACGGGCGAACACTGAAGCTTTCTTT; CDR3aa: CASSDPGRANTEAFF
j_gene: TRBJ2-7; v_gene: TRBV15; len: 14; d_gene: TRBD1; abundance: .; CDR3nt: TGTGCCACCAGCAGAGAACAGGGGCCCTACGAGCAGTACTTC; CDR3aa: CATSREQGPYEQYF
j_gene: TRBJ2-4; v_gene: TRBV27; len: 17; d_gene: .; abundance: many; CDR3nt: TGTGCCAGCAGTATGATTGACCTGAACGGGGCCAAAAACATTCAGTACTTC; CDR3aa: CASSMIDLNGAKNIQYF
j_gene: TRBJ1-1; v_gene: TRBV6-1; len: 14; d_gene: .; abundance: many; CDR3nt: TGTGCCAGCAGTGGGTTTACAGGGAACACTGAAGCTTTCTTT; CDR3aa: CASSGFTGNTEAFF
j_gene: TRBJ1-6; v_gene: TRBV11-2; len: 16; d_gene: TRBD1; abundance: many; CDR3nt: TGTGCCAGCAGCTTAGCCGGGACAGGCCGTGGTTCACCCCTCCACTTT; CDR3aa: CASSLAGTGRGSPLHF
j_gene: TRBJ2-2; v_gene: TRBV19; len: 15; d_gene: TRBD1; abundance: many; CDR3nt: TGTGCCAGTAGTATTATAAACAGGGGCGGCGGGGAGCTGTTTTTT; CDR3aa: CASSIINRGGGELFF
j_gene: TRBJ1-1; v_gene: TRBV6-1; len: 15; d_gene: .; abundance: many; CDR3nt: TGTGCCAGCAGTGACGGAACAGGTCTCAACACTGAAGCTTTCTTT; CDR3aa: CASSDGTGLNTEAFF
j_gene: TRBJ2-7; v_gene: TRBV12-3/TRBV12-4; len: 15; d_gene: TRBD2; abundance: many; CDR3nt: TGTGCCAGCAGTTTAGCGGGAGGGCGGCCCTACGAGCAGTACTTC; CDR3aa: CASSLAGGRPYEQYF